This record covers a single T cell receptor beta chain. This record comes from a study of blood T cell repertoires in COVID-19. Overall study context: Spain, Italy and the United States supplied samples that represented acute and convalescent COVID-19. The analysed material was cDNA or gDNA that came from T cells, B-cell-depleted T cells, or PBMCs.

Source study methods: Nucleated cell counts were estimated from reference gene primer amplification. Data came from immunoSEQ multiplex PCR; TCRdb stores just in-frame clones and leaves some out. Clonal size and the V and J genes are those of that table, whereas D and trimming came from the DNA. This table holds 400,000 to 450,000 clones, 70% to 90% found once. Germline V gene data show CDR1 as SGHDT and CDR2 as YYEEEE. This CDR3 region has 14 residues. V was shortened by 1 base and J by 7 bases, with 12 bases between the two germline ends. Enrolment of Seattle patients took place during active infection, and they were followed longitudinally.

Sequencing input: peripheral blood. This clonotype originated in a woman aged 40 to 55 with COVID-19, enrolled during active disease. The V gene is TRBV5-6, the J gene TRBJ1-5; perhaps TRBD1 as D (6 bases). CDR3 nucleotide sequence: TGTGCCAGCAGCTTGACAGGGATAGACCAGCCCCAGCATTTT. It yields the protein CASSLTGIDQPQHF.